This entry lists 5 T cell receptor beta chains sequenced from one sample in a study of blood T cell repertoires in COVID-19. Profiled with immunoSEQ multiplex PCR; TCRdb holds only in-frame clones, not every one. Altogether about 260,000 clones are present, 90% being singletons, with the ten largest covering about 4%. Sequenced: PBMCs or T cells enriched from blood (not recorded which). These receptors were taken from a woman between 25 and 40 years old with acute COVID-19.

This chain connects TRBV10-1 to TRBJ2-1, with 10 nucleotides matching TRBD2. V lost 5 bases, J lost 6 bases, and 7 bases stayed unmatched. The germline gives CDR1 WNHNN, CDR2 SYGVQD (reference sequence). The CDR3 extends over 15 amino acids. The CDR3, as DNA: TGCGCCAGCAGTCGAGCGGGAGGGCCTGGCAATGAGCAGTTCTTC. It translates to CASSRAGGPGNEQFF.

This chain links TRBV6-2 or TRBV6-3 with TRBJ2-1; 11 bases map to TRBD2. CDR1 and CDR2 (germline): MNHEY, SVGEGT. The ends lost 4 bases at V and 7 bases at J; junction bases unmatched: 6. There are 15 residues in the CDR3. For the CDR3, the DNA is TGTGCCAGCAGTTGGGCTAGCGGGAGGAGAAATGAGCAGTTCTTC. As protein: CASSWASGRRNEQFF.

This sequence joins TRBV29-1 and TRBJ2-5, with 7 positions matching TRBD1. V shed 7 bases, J shed 4 bases, and the junction held 6 bases outside the gene matches. This CDR3 has 12 amino acids. Germline assignment: CDR1 SQVTM and CDR2 ANQGSEA. The CDR3 here is CSAGTELETQYF. The CDR3 DNA reads as TGCAGCGCGGGGACAGAGTTAGAGACCCAGTACTTC.

This chain links TRBV3-1 (or the pseudogene TRBV3-2) with TRBJ2-1; 7 bases agree with TRBD2. The junction had 7 bases not matched to a gene; V was cut back by 5 bases and J by 9 bases. The V gene's germline CDR1 is LGHDT and CDR2 YNNKEL (reference sequence). This CDR3 comprises 13 residues. DNA for the CDR3: TGTGCCAGCAGCACCGCGGGAGATCTTGAGCAGTTCTTC. It is translated as CASSTAGDLEQFF.

The rearrangement joins TRBV9 to TRBJ2-3, with 8 bases lining up with TRBD1. CDR1 is SGDLS and CDR2 is YYNGEE in the germline V gene. V dropped 0 bases and J dropped 3; count of bases not matched to a gene: 6. The CDR3 has 16 amino acids. The CDR3 DNA reads as TGTGCCAGCAGCGTAGATCGGACAGGGCGGACAGATACGCAGTATTTT. It specifies CASSVDRTGRTDTQYF.